These 20 T cell receptor beta chains share one sample of origin, sequenced in a study of T cell clusters in autoimmune cytopenias. Multiplex touch-down PCR amplified TRB using TRB-A and TRB-B pools in one tube. TCRdb reworked the multiplex PCR reads into one entry per CDR3 protein, no DNA. The data include over 7,000 distinct CDR3 sequences; the top ten clones carry 20% to 25%. Each sample's input was around 250 ng genomic DNA, 30,000 to 45,000 genome equivalents. Sample: peripheral blood. These receptors all come from a human donor with an autoimmune cytopenia or autoimmune hepatitis (not recorded which).

This clonotype is deemed medium-sized by its frequency. The V call is TRBV7-3, the J call TRBJ2-5. Germline lookup yields CDR1 SGHTA and CDR2 FQGTGA. This CDR3 is built from 12 residues. The chain's CDR3 is CASSLNGETQYF.

The chain is built from TRBV11-2 and TRBJ1-2; TCRdb proposes TRBD1, but this gene call is untestable without DNA. This CDR3 has 15 amino acids. In germline, CDR1 is SGHAT, CDR2 FQNNGV. CDR3 protein: CASSWGTGTGGDYTF.

The chain employs TRBV2 and TRBJ2-1; TCRdb picks TRBD2, but there is no DNA to check that call. Germline-derived CDR1 and CDR2 are SNHLY and FYNNEI. The CDR3 length is 16 residues. The CDR3 loop is CASSAQLAGSYNEQFF.

Considering frequency, this clonotype is medium-sized. The genes are TRBV7-9 and TRBJ2-7; lacking DNA, the TRBD1 call made by TCRdb goes unchecked. This CDR3 contains 16 residues. Germline values: CDR1 SEHNR, CDR2 FQNEAQ (reference sequence). CDR3 region: CASSLQGTRSVREQYF.

Its frequency marks this clonotype as medium-sized. The chain has TRBV19 and TRBJ1-5; TCRdb calls TRBD1, which cannot be checked without DNA. The CDR3 has 14 amino acids. CDR1 and CDR2 (germline): LNHDA, SQIVND (reference sequence). CDR3 sequence reads: CASRSGASGQPQHF. The whole variable domain, filled in from reference TRBV19 and TRBJ1-5, reads DGGITQSPKYLFRKEGQNVTLSCEQNLNHDAMYWYRQDPGQGLRLIYYSQIVNDFQKGDIAEGYSVSREKKESFPLTVTSAQKNPTAFYLCASRSGASGQPQHFGDGTRLSIL.

The chain is built from TRBV6-5 and TRBJ1-1; TCRdb reports TRBD1, a call that lacks DNA to check it against. The CDR3 runs to 16 residues. Germline V gene sequence: CDR1 MNHEY, CDR2 SVGAGI. This chain's CDR3 is CASSYSTQGADTEAFF.

V is TRBV5-1 and J is TRBJ1-1; TCRdb proposes TRBD1, but this gene call is untestable without DNA. CDR1 SGHRS and CDR2 YFSETQ come from the germline V gene. This CDR3 spans 15 amino acids. This CDR3 reads CASSWGGGPGNEAFF.

Considering frequency, this clonotype is medium-sized (0.01 to 0.1%). The CDR3 is CASTSSSTDTQYF. V usage is TRBV6-6 and J usage is TRBJ2-3. Germline V gives CDR1 MNHNY, CDR2 SVGAGI (reference sequence). The CDR3 is 13 residues long.

The chain carries TRBV27 and TRBJ1-2; TCRdb's D gene call, TRBD1, goes unchecked for lack of DNA. CDR1 MNHEY and CDR2 SMNVEV come from the germline V gene (reference sequence). This CDR3 is built from 17 residues. The CDR3 here is CASSKFAPGQENYGYTF.

This clonotype is deemed medium-sized by its frequency. The V and J genes are TRBV27 and TRBJ2-5. Germline CDR1 reads MNHEY; CDR2 reads SMNVEV (reference sequence). This CDR3 is 14 amino acids long. The CDR3 region is CASSLSYSQETQYF.

The chain employs TRBV12-3 or TRBV12-4 and TRBJ1-2. CDR3 size: 11 residues. This CDR3 reads CASSLERGYTF.

The chain couples TRBV20-1 to TRBJ1-4; TCRdb picks TRBD1, but there is no DNA to check that call. The CDR3 is made up of 14 amino acids. Germline CDR1 is DFQATT and CDR2 is SNEGSKA (reference sequence). The CDR3 region is CSAPNQGPGEKLFF.

This chain connects TRBV11-2 to TRBJ2-2. Germline values: CDR1 SGHAT, CDR2 FQNNGV. The CDR3 runs 14 residues. CDR3 protein: CASSFRQNTGELFF.

The J gene is TRBJ2-1, the V gene TRBV12-5; TCRdb selects TRBD1, and the lack of DNA leaves this call unchecked. The CDR3 spans 14 residues. The germline V gene encodes CDR1 LGHNT and CDR2 FRNRAP. Here the CDR3 reads CASGLSTVFNEQFF.

The rearrangement links TRBV25-1 to TRBJ1-6; TCRdb indicates TRBD1, and absent DNA this call remains unverified. In germline, CDR1 is MGHDK, CDR2 SYGVNS. This CDR3 comprises 19 residues. This chain's CDR3 is CASSDSLGGQGSYNSPLHF. The complete variable domain, with remaining parts taken from reference TRBV25-1 and TRBJ1-6, reads EADIYQTPRYLVIGTGKKITLECSQTMGHDKMYWYQQDPGMELHLIHYSYGVNSTEKGDLSSESTVSRIRTEHFPLTLESARPSHTSQYLCASSDSLGGQGSYNSPLHFGNGTRLTVT.

The chain employs TRBV27 and TRBJ2-1; TCRdb designates TRBD2, a call that cannot be tested without DNA. CDR3 length equals 16 residues. Germline-derived CDR1 and CDR2 are MNHEY and SMNVEV (reference sequence). This chain's CDR3 is CASSLMGLAGTGEQFF.

Judged by frequency, this clonotype is medium-sized. This sequence joins TRBV7-2 and TRBJ2-1; as DNA is missing, the TRBD2 call by TCRdb cannot be tested. The length of the CDR3 is 15 residues. The V gene's germline CDR1 is SGHTA and CDR2 FQGNSA. CDR3 sequence reads: CASSSTSGRYNEQFF.

In terms of frequency, this clonotype is medium-sized (0.01 to 0.1%). This chain connects TRBV29-1 to TRBJ2-5. Looked up from germline, CDR1 is SQVTM and CDR2 is ANQGSEA. The CDR3 spans 13 residues. The CDR3 here is CSVSWGVQETQYF.

The chain uses TRBV11-2 and TRBJ2-1; TCRdb proposes TRBD1, but this gene call is untestable without DNA. There are 14 residues in the CDR3. The germline V gene has CDR1 SGHAT and CDR2 FQNNGV. CDR3: CASSLGVGYNEQFF.

This chain joins TRBV9 and TRBJ2-1. CDR1 is SGDLS and CDR2 is YYNGEE in the germline V gene. The CDR3 has 15 residues. This chain's CDR3 is CASSDRENSYNEQFF.